What follows are 5 T cell receptor beta chains derived from one specimen sequenced in a study of control samples from healthy donors and cancer patients. The repertoire was sequenced with immunoSEQ multiplex PCR; TCRdb's copy has only in-frame clones and lacks some. Seen here are 130,000 or so clones, 91% observed once, and the top ten hold 5.5% to 9%. The sample was blood. The receptors were gathered from a man between 18 and 29 years old in good health.

This chain links TRBV28 with TRBJ2-7; TRBD1 agrees at 9 bases. The germline CDR1 and CDR2 sequences are MDHEN and SYDVKM. The CDR3 has 14 residues. J was trimmed by 6 bases and V by 6 bases; bases with no gene match: 9. This CDR3 is CASSPGGQGVEQYF. The CDR3 nucleotides are TGTGCCAGCAGCCCCGGGGGACAGGGCGTCGAGCAGTACTTC.

This clone was observed a single time. The CDR3 bases are TGTGCCAGCAGTTTAGGGGGCGGGGATGAGCAGTTCTTC. Translating gives CASSLGGGDEQFF. V and J are TRBV28 and TRBJ2-1; D might be TRBD1 or TRBD2, each matching 6 bases. This CDR3 region has 13 residues. V lost 2 bases and J 8 bases, leaving 10 bases between the germline ends. In germline, CDR1 is MDHEN, CDR2 SYDVKM.

V gene TRBV28 combines with J gene TRBJ1-4, with D unclear. Germline CDR1 is MDHEN and CDR2 is SYDVKM. V was trimmed by 7 bases and J by 7 bases, leaving 7 bases between them. This CDR3 contains 11 residues. CDR3: CASTLGEKLFF. CDR3 in DNA: TGTGCCAGCACCCTGGGTGAAAAACTGTTTTTT.

This chain joins TRBV6-6 and TRBJ2-7; TRBD2 aligns across 9 bases. V shed 7 bases, J shed 7 bases, and the junction held 8 bases outside the gene matches. Looked up from germline, CDR1 is MNHNY and CDR2 is SVGAGI (reference sequence). This CDR3 contains 13 residues. CDR3 nucleotide sequence: TGTGCCAGCACCCAGGGACTAGCTGGGGAGCAGTACTTC. The encoded protein is CASTQGLAGEQYF.

The chain joins TRBV14 to TRBJ2-7, with D maybe TRBD1 (5 bases). Trimming took 1 base from V and 8 from J, leaving 9 bases between them. The CDR3 is 12 amino acids. The germline V gene encodes CDR1 SGHDN and CDR2 FVKESK. The CDR3 spells CASSQGRQKQYF. CDR3 nucleotides: TGTGCCAGCAGCCAAGGCCGACAGAAGCAGTACTTC.